This TCR beta chain was observed in a study of shared clonotypes between healthy human individuals. V was pared by 0 bases and J by 6 bases, with 4 bases between. The CDR3 loop spans 12 amino acids. The germline gives CDR1 SGHNT, CDR2 YYREEE (reference sequence). Clones were read by immunoSEQ multiplex PCR, and TCRdb kept only the in-frame ones, dropping some. This sample has about 980,000 clones; 60% to 85% occur once, and the top ten carry roughly 1.5%. Source material: memory CD4+ T cells sorted from blood. Sample subset: CD45RA-negative fraction. The receptor comes from a man aged 18 to 35 in good health. The chain couples TRBV5-4 to TRBJ2-1; D not certain. The DNA for the CDR3 is TGTGCCAGCAGCTTGGATAGCAATGAGCAGTTCTTC. This translates into CASSLDSNEQFF. The full variable domain, with the rest looked up from reference TRBV5-4 and TRBJ2-1, is ETGVTQSPTHLIKTRGQQVTLRCSSQSGHNTVSWYQQALGQGPQFIFQYYREEENGRGNFPPRFSGLQFPNYSSELNVNALELDDSALYLCASSLDSNEQFFGPGTRLTVL.